These 5 T cell receptor beta chains share one sample of origin, sequenced in a study of blood T cell repertoires in COVID-19 (TCRdb year 2020). To prepare the library, the immunoSEQ multiplex PCR assay was applied. What TCRdb holds here is the immuneACCESS table cut down to in-frame rearrangements. Part of the clones is not present; checked against another copy, under half of the missing clones reflect an unresolved V gene, and the others are unexplained. The sample table lists around 150,000 clones, roughly 90% of them with a count of one. The ten most abundant clones make up less than 8.5% of the sample. Material for sequencing was PBMCs or T cells enriched from blood (not recorded which). These receptors came from a woman between 45 and 60 years old who had recovered from COVID-19.

This clone has a handful of counts. The CDR3 spells CASSPRMGRNGNTIYF. As DNA, the CDR3 is TGTGCCAGCTCACCACGGATGGGCAGGAACGGAAACACCATATATTTT. J is TRBJ1-3 and V is TRBV18; no reliable D call. The CDR3 runs 16 residues. In germline, CDR1 is KGHSH, CDR2 LQKENI. With 1 base removed from V and 4 bases from J, the gap between germline ends came to 14 bases.

This chain uses TRBV25-1 with TRBJ2-1; D perhaps matches TRBD1 (5 bases). The CDR3 runs 15 residues. The germline gives CDR1 MGHDK, CDR2 SYGVNS. Trimming took 7 bases from V and 7 from J, leaving 20 bases between them. This CDR3 reads CASTPQQGRWNEQFF. CDR3 bases: TGTGCCAGCACCCCCCAGCAGGGTAGATGGAATGAGCAGTTCTTC.

The chain couples TRBV9 to TRBJ2-2; possibly TRBD2 for D (7 bases). V was shortened by 3 bases and J by 1 base, with 16 bases between the two germline ends. Germline values: CDR1 SGDLS, CDR2 YYNGEE. The CDR3 totals 17 residues. DNA of the CDR3: TGTGCCAGCAGCGCTACCTCGGGGGGCTTGAACACCGGGGAGCTGTTTTTT. Its protein is CASSATSGGLNTGELFF.

This chain uses TRBV19 with TRBJ1-2; 8 bases line up with TRBD1. The CDR3 has 15 residues. V lost 5 bases to trimming and J lost 5 bases; unmatched junction nucleotides: 10. The germline V gene has CDR1 LNHDA and CDR2 SQIVND (reference sequence). CDR3 protein: CASSLPGGAGYGYTF. In nucleotides, the CDR3 is TGTGCCAGTAGTTTACCAGGGGGCGCCGGTTATGGCTACACCTTC.

The chain recombines TRBV4-3 with TRBJ2-3; 8 nucleotides agree with TRBD2. Losses at the gene ends were 4 bases for V and 2 bases for J; bases not matched to a gene: 5. The CDR3 spans 15 residues. Germline V gene data show CDR1 as LGHNA and CDR2 as YSLEER. DNA of the CDR3: TGCGCCAGCAGCCCGTCGGGACTAGACACAGATACGCAGTATTTT. Translating gives CASSPSGLDTDTQYF.